Listed here are 22 T cell receptor beta chains from one sample, sequenced in a study of cytomegalovirus exposure and HLA in healthy donors. PCR used 60 Vbeta primers and 13 Jbeta primers. Repertoires were generated with immunoSEQ multiplex PCR, while TCRdb's copy carries only in-frame clones and drops some. The table has approximately 110,000 clones, around 77% seen once. Material for sequencing was PBMCs. These receptors all stem from a woman aged 25 to 39 in good health and CMV-seropositive.

This chain uses TRBV6-4 with TRBJ1-2; 7 nucleotides line up with TRBD1. The germline gives CDR1 MRHNA, CDR2 SNTAGT. V lost 6 bases and J lost 4; bases outside the gene matches: 11. The length of the CDR3 is 15 residues. The CDR3 DNA is TGTGCCAGCAGCGCGTATTCACAGGGGTTCTATGGCTACACCTTC. Encoded protein: CASSAYSQGFYGYTF.

The chain links TRBV7-2 to TRBJ2-4; TRBD2 aligns across 7 bases. This CDR3 has 15 amino acids. Germline-derived CDR1 and CDR2 are SGHTA and FQGNSA. V was clipped by 3 bases and J by 0 bases; unmatched bases: 2. CDR3 protein: CASSLSGAAKNIQYF. The CDR3 coding sequence is TGTGCCAGCAGCTTGAGCGGGGCAGCCAAAAACATTCAGTACTTC.

This clone was seen a handful of times. The V call is TRBV12-5, the J call TRBJ1-1, with D unresolved. CDR1 and CDR2 from the germline V gene are LGHNT and FRNRAP. Trimming took off 5 bases at V and 1 base at J, with 8 bases between the two ends. This CDR3 comprises 13 residues. The CDR3 DNA reads TGTGCTAGTGGTGCCCGGGAGAACACTGAAGCTTTCTTT. Translated: CASGARENTEAFF.

This chain joins TRBV4-2 and TRBJ1-4; 8 bases match TRBD1. After removal of 0 bases from V and 4 bases from J, the junction contained 7 bases not matched to a gene. CDR3 size: 17 residues. Germline loops: CDR1 LGHNA, CDR2 YNFKEQ. CDR3: CASSQDPVGTGNEKLFF. For the CDR3, the DNA is TGTGCCAGCAGCCAAGATCCGGTGGGGACAGGTAATGAAAAACTGTTTTTT.

This clone was found a few times. The chain is built from TRBV7-8 and TRBJ1-5, with unresolved D. This CDR3 has 12 residues. Germline V lookup: CDR1 SGHVS, CDR2 FQNEAQ. V was clipped by 0 bases and J by 5 bases, with 2 bases between them. DNA for the CDR3: TGTGCCAGCAGCTTAGCCGATCAGCCCCAGCATTTT. This codes for CASSLADQPQHF.

The J gene is TRBJ2-5, the V gene TRBV23-1, with D perhaps matching TRBD1 (5 bases). The J call is uncertain, as TRBJ2-7 better fits the DNA end. TRBV23-1 is treated as an ORF (open reading frame) with a function not yet certain. The CDR3 has 15 residues. The CDR3 DNA follows: TGCGCCAGCAGTCAAATCCGCAGGACACCCTACGAGCAGTACTTC. This codes for CASSQIRRTPYEQYF.

This sequence joins TRBV7-2 and TRBJ2-1; 9 bases fit TRBD2. The CDR3 consists of 16 residues. Germline assignment: CDR1 SGHTA and CDR2 FQGNSA. Germline trimming cut 3 bases from V and 8 bases from J; bases unmatched to any gene: 11. CDR3: CASSFTGTSSIDEQFF. DNA for the CDR3: TGTGCCAGCAGCTTTACCGGGACTAGCAGTATAGATGAGCAGTTCTTC.

The chain carries TRBV15 and TRBJ1-5, with D unresolved. This CDR3 has 15 residues. Per the germline V gene, CDR1 is LNHNV and CDR2 is YYDKDF (reference sequence). The germline V and J ends were trimmed by 3 bases and 2 bases, with 11 bases remaining between them. CDR3 nucleotides: TGTGCCACCAGCAGCTCCGGGGAGCGCAATCAGCCCCAGCATTTT. Residues: CATSSSGERNQPQHF.

This chain connects TRBV18 to TRBJ1-1, with a possible D match to TRBD1 (5 bases). Germline-derived CDR1 and CDR2 are KGHSH and LQKENI. V lost 0 bases to trimming and J lost 10 bases, with 21 bases between them. The CDR3 sequence is 16 residues long. CDR3 in amino acids: CASSPPERVLGLVAFF. CDR3 bases: TGTGCCAGCTCACCACCTGAGAGGGTTTTGGGACTTGTAGCTTTCTTT.

The chain is built from TRBV29-1 and TRBJ1-1; the D gene is possibly TRBD1 (6 bases). This CDR3 is built from 12 residues. The germline CDR1 and CDR2 sequences are SQVTM and ANQGSEA. The V end lost 7 bases, the J end lost 6 bases, and 15 bases lay between the germline ends. The CDR3 region is CSASTGLAEAFF. Here the CDR3 DNA reads TGCAGCGCCTCGACAGGATTGGCTGAAGCTTTCTTT.

The J gene is TRBJ1-5, the V gene TRBV2; 8 positions match TRBD1. The CDR3 extends over 15 amino acids. CDR1 and CDR2 from the germline V gene are SNHLY and FYNNEI. J lost 0 bases, V lost 7 bases, and 5 bases had no gene match. The CDR3 region has the DNA TGTGCCAGCATTATTGACAGGGGTAGCAATCAGCCCCAGCATTTT. It encodes CASIIDRGSNQPQHF.

Only one count was recorded for this clone. This chain connects TRBV5-1 to TRBJ2-5, with D possibly being TRBD1 (6 bases). V dropped 7 bases and J dropped 5 bases, with 18 bases sitting between them. Germline assignment: CDR1 SGHRS and CDR2 YFSETQ. The CDR3 length is 14 residues. CDR3 nucleotide sequence: TGCGCCAGCGTCCAGACTGGGGGCTCGGAGACCCAGTACTTC. Protein: CASVQTGGSETQYF.

The rearrangement joins TRBV21-1 to TRBJ1-5; TRBD1, the table's D call, was not compared with the DNA. TRBV21-1 is marked as a pseudogene. The CDR3 has 17 amino acids. The CDR3 protein is CASSKAGTGDRNQPQHF. The CDR3 DNA reads TGTGCCAGCAGCAAAGCAGGGACAGGGGATCGCAATCAGCCCCAGCATTTT.

This clone came up a few times. The genes are TRBV21-1 and TRBJ1-5; the tabulated D call, TRBD1, remains unverified against the DNA. TRBV21-1 is a pseudogene segment. The CDR3 extends over 16 amino acids. The CDR3 DNA follows: TGTGCCAGCAGCAAAGATTCCTGTTGGGCCAGTCAGCCCCAGCATTTT. This gives the protein CASSKDSCWASQPQHF.

The chain has TRBV29-1 and TRBJ2-5; D possibly corresponds to TRBD2 (6 bases). The last part of the DNA fits TRBJ2-7 better; the J call may be wrong. Germline CDR1 and CDR2: SQVTM and ANQGSEA. CDR3 length: 13 amino acids. CDR3 DNA: TGCAGCGTTGGATACGACCCGGGAGACGAGCAGTACTTC. This encodes CSVGYDPGDEQYF.

The V gene is TRBV19, the J gene TRBJ2-7; 7 bases are a match to TRBD1. The junction had 12 bases not matched to a gene; V was cut back by 6 bases and J by 4 bases. The CDR3 runs to 15 residues. Germline V gene lookup returns CDR1 LNHDA and CDR2 SQIVND (reference sequence). The CDR3 protein is CASSQFGQAAYEQYF. CDR3 bases: TGTGCCAGTAGCCAATTCGGACAGGCTGCGTACGAGCAGTACTTC.

The CDR3 coding sequence is TGTGCCAGCAGTAAGGGACTAGCGGGAGCCAAAAACATTCAGTACTTC. It translates to CASSKGLAGAKNIQYF. This sequence joins TRBV6-6 and TRBJ2-4; 12 bases agree with TRBD2. V trimming: 5 bases; J trimming: 0 bases; junction bases outside the gene matches: 2. Germline loops: CDR1 MNHNY, CDR2 SVGAGI (reference sequence). The CDR3 sequence is 16 residues long.

The V and J genes are TRBV5-1 and TRBJ2-3; 8 bases align to TRBD2. This CDR3 is 14 amino acids long. Germline V lookup: CDR1 SGHRS, CDR2 YFSETQ. V lost 5 bases, J lost 5 bases, and 7 bases stayed unmatched. As DNA, the CDR3 is TGCGCCAGCAGACCTGGACTAGCTGAAGATACGCAGTATTTT. Its translation: CASRPGLAEDTQYF.

This chain uses TRBV5-1 with TRBJ2-2; the D is unclear. The CDR3 extends over 13 amino acids. V shed 5 bases and J shed 3 bases, with 8 bases lying between them. Looked up from germline, CDR1 is SGHRS and CDR2 is YFSETQ. The CDR3 is CASRSQDTGELFF. The DNA for the CDR3 is TGCGCCAGCAGGAGCCAGGACACCGGGGAGCTGTTTTTT.

The genes are TRBV5-4 and TRBJ2-3, with D perhaps matching TRBD2 (7 bases). The CDR3 has 15 residues. Per germline, CDR1 SGHNT and CDR2 YYREEE (reference sequence). With 0 bases removed from V and 4 bases from J, the gap between germline ends came to 12 bases. CDR3 DNA: TGTGCCAGCAGCTTGGACAGGGAGGGCCCAGATACGCAGTATTTT. Translation gives CASSLDREGPDTQYF.

This chain joins TRBV5-1 and TRBJ2-5, with D uncertain. The DNA matches TRBJ2-7 better at its end, which makes the J call doubtful. The CDR3 spans 13 residues. The germline V gene encodes CDR1 SGHRS and CDR2 YFSETQ. The CDR3 region is CASSFGFSYEQYF. The CDR3 region has the DNA TGCGCCAGCAGCTTCGGGTTCTCCTACGAGCAGTACTTC.

The chain joins TRBV5-8 to TRBJ2-2, with 8 positions matching TRBD1. Per the germline V gene, CDR1 is SGHTS and CDR2 is YDEGEE. This CDR3 is 15 amino acids long. Trimming cost V 3 bases and J 5 bases; bases outside gene matches: 6. The CDR3 DNA is TGTGCCAGCAGCTGGGGGACAGGACGAACCGGGGAGCTGTTTTTT. The encoded protein is CASSWGTGRTGELFF. The entire variable domain, with the rest obtained from reference TRBV5-8 and TRBJ2-2, is as follows: EAGVTQSPTHLIKTRGQQATLRCSPISGHTSVYWYQQALGLGLQFLLWYDEGEERNRGNFPPRFSGRQFPNYSSELNVNALELEDSALYLCASSWGTGRTGELFFGEGSRLTVL.